This passage covers 24 T cell receptor beta chains from one sample sequenced in a study of CD8+CD57+ T cells in acquired aplastic anemia. The TCR beta profiling, which covered VDJ combination and CDR3 sequence, was carried out using genomic DNA as the template. One entry per CDR3 protein results from TCRdb running MiXCR on the reads. This table holds 200,000 to 250,000 distinct CDR3 sequences, 34% found once. The sequenced sample consisted of sorted CD4+, CD8+, or CD8+CD57+ T cells (not recorded which) from PBMCs. The receptor source for this set is a human donor in good health, serving as a control.

The J gene is TRBJ1-2, the V gene TRBV25-1; possibly TRBD1 for D (5 bases). CDR1 is MGHDK and CDR2 is SYGVNS in the germline V gene. CDR3 length: 14 amino acids. Trimming stripped 3 bases from V and 6 bases from J, with 14 bases between. CDR3 DNA: TGTGCCAGCAGTGAGTCGGGGGACGATCATGGCTACACCTTC. Translated: CASSESGDDHGYTF.

This clonotype was detected many times. This chain links TRBV24-1 with TRBJ2-7; TRBD2 agrees at 16 bases. Germline CDR1 KGHDR, CDR2 SFDVKD. The CDR3 is 17 amino acids. Unmatched junction bases numbered 5, after V lost 4 bases and J lost 3 bases. The CDR3 loop reads CATSDGTSGRGLYEQYF. The CDR3 DNA is TGTGCCACCAGTGACGGGACTAGCGGGAGGGGACTCTACGAGCAGTACTTC.

This clonotype was counted at least ten times. This sequence joins TRBV25-1 and TRBJ2-7, with 7 bases lining up with TRBD1. Germline-derived CDR1 and CDR2 are MGHDK and SYGVNS. Trimming removed 5 bases from V and 3 bases from J; junction bases left unmatched: 13. The CDR3 is made up of 16 amino acids. CDR3 protein: CASSPSNRQGNYEQYF. The CDR3 nucleotides read TGTGCCAGCAGTCCCTCAAACCGACAGGGAAACTACGAGCAGTACTTC.

This clonotype showed up many times. This sequence joins TRBV20-1 and TRBJ2-5; TRBD2 agrees at 10 bases. V lost 0 bases and J lost 0; bases outside the gene matches: 4. Per germline, CDR1 DFQATT and CDR2 SNEGSKA (reference sequence). The CDR3 extends over 16 amino acids. This CDR3 is CSARDPGLADQETQYF. The CDR3 DNA sequence: TGCAGTGCTAGAGATCCCGGACTAGCGGACCAAGAGACCCAGTACTTC.

This clonotype was found once. The chain couples TRBV4-1 to TRBJ1-2; D call uncertain. The V end was cut by 0 bases, the J end by 4 bases, with 15 bases between. Per the germline V gene, CDR1 is MGHRA and CDR2 is YSYEKL. The CDR3 consists of 16 residues. CDR3 sequence (DNA): TGCGCCAGCAGCCAAGAAGACCTACAGACTCTCTATGGCTACACCTTC. This gives the protein CASSQEDLQTLYGYTF.

The chain couples TRBV19 to TRBJ2-3; D might be TRBD1 (5 bases). V gave up 6 bases and J gave up 0 bases, with 10 bases separating them. The CDR3 consists of 14 residues. CDR1 and CDR2 from the germline V gene are LNHDA and SQIVND (reference sequence). The CDR3 DNA follows: TGTGCCAGTAGCGGACAAAATAGCACAGATACGCAGTATTTT. It specifies CASSGQNSTDTQYF. Filled out from reference TRBV19 and TRBJ2-3, the complete variable domain reads DGGITQSPKYLFRKEGQNVTLSCEQNLNHDAMYWYRQDPGQGLRLIYYSQIVNDFQKGDIAEGYSVSREKKESFPLTVTSAQKNPTAFYLCASSGQNSTDTQYFGPGTRLTVL.

V usage is TRBV15 and J usage is TRBJ1-3, with D perhaps matching TRBD1 (6 bases). CDR3 length: 15 residues. Germline CDR1 and CDR2: LNHNV and YYDKDF (reference sequence). Trimming removed 2 bases at V and 2 bases at J, with 10 bases between. CDR3 coding DNA: TGTGCCACCAGCAGAAGCGGGACACCTGGAAACACCATATATTTT. It is translated as CATSRSGTPGNTIYF.

In this sample, this clonotype turned up many times. The V call is TRBV11-2, the J call TRBJ1-2, with D possibly being TRBD1 (6 bases). With 5 bases removed from V and 8 bases from J, the gap between germline ends came to 24 bases. Germline lookup yields CDR1 SGHAT and CDR2 FQNNGV. This CDR3 spans 16 amino acids. In DNA form, the CDR3 reads TGTGCCAGCAGCCGAAATACCATACAGGGCTCCCGGGGCTACACCTTC. This gives the protein CASSRNTIQGSRGYTF.

In this sample, this clonotype turned up a few times. The chain combines TRBV6-1 with TRBJ2-5; D possibly corresponds to TRBD2 (6 bases). In germline, CDR1 is MNHNS, CDR2 SASEGT. The CDR3 is 14 residues long. The V end lost 4 bases, the J end lost 9 bases, and 18 bases lay between the germline ends. The CDR3 DNA follows: TGTGCCAGCAGTGCTTACGGGCTCGGAGGGGCCCAGTACTTC. Translated: CASSAYGLGGAQYF.

The chain links TRBV7-2 to TRBJ1-6, with 9 bases identical to TRBD1. CDR3 size: 15 residues. CDR1 is SGHTA and CDR2 is FQGNSA in the germline V gene. V trimming: 6 bases; J trimming: 7 bases; junction bases outside the gene matches: 7. The CDR3 loop is CASSPIGQGNSPLHF. The CDR3 nucleotides are TGTGCCAGCAGTCCTATCGGACAGGGGAATTCACCCCTCCACTTT.

This clonotype was picked up many times. The J gene is TRBJ1-1, the V gene TRBV19; D is perhaps TRBD1 (5 bases). Germline lookup yields CDR1 LNHDA and CDR2 SQIVND (reference sequence). Trimming took 7 bases from V and 5 from J, leaving 11 bases between them. The CDR3 has 12 amino acids. CDR3 loop: CASIGGVTEAFF. The CDR3 DNA reads TGTGCCAGTATTGGGGGGGTGACTGAAGCTTTCTTT.

The V call is TRBV20-1, the J call TRBJ1-5; D remains unclear. CDR1 is DFQATT and CDR2 is SNEGSKA in the germline V gene (reference sequence). The CDR3 totals 12 residues. The V end lost 4 bases, the J end lost 2 bases, and 6 bases lay between the germline ends. CDR3 in amino acids: CSAKQGNQPQHF. In DNA, the CDR3 is TGCAGTGCTAAGCAGGGCAATCAGCCCCAGCATTTT.

This clonotype has a single count. The chain uses TRBV10-3 and TRBJ1-1; TRBD1 matches 8 bases. The trim removed 5 bases at V and 4 bases at J, leaving 6 bases unmatched. The CDR3 sequence is 14 residues long. The germline V gene has CDR1 ENHRY and CDR2 SYGVKD. CDR3: CAISLDRVGTEAFF. The CDR3 region has the DNA TGTGCCATCAGTTTGGACAGGGTGGGCACTGAAGCTTTCTTT.

Ten or more counts support this clonotype. The CDR3 spells CASSPRTGGYNSPLHF. For the CDR3, the DNA is TGTGCCAGCAGTCCCCGGACAGGCGGTTATAATTCACCCCTCCACTTT. This chain connects TRBV2 to TRBJ1-6; 7 nucleotides align to TRBD1. The junction had 8 bases not matched to a gene; V was cut back by 5 bases and J by 4 bases. This CDR3 region has 16 residues. Germline CDR1 reads SNHLY; CDR2 reads FYNNEI.

The CDR3 DNA is TGTGCCTGGACTAGCCTTAAGCGCACAGATACGCAGTATTTT. Its translation: CAWTSLKRTDTQYF. The chain uses TRBV30 and TRBJ2-3; D perhaps matches TRBD2 (5 bases). The V gene lost 4 bases and the J gene lost 1 base, with 12 bases spanning the gap. CDR1 is GTSNPN, CDR2 SVGIG, per germline (reference sequence). CDR3 size: 14 residues.

A note on this clonotype: One junction end does not reproduce the germline sequence, and a read error may be involved. The genes are TRBV5-8 and TRBJ1-1, with D maybe TRBD1 (5 bases). CDR1 and CDR2 from the germline V gene are SGHTS and YDEGEE. The CDR3 length is 13 residues. The CDR3, as DNA: TGTGCCAGCAGCTCAAGACAGTACACTGGAGCTTTCTTT. Translating it yields CASSSRQYTGAFF.

The chain combines TRBV24-1 with TRBJ2-7, with TRBD1 identical over 7 bases. Trimming removed 3 bases from V and 4 bases from J; junction bases left unmatched: 5. The CDR3 runs to 14 residues. Germline assignment: CDR1 KGHDR and CDR2 SFDVKD. The CDR3 region has the DNA TGTGCCACCAGTGATCCTTCGACAGGGTACGAGCAGTACTTC. Protein: CATSDPSTGYEQYF.

This chain joins TRBV19 and TRBJ1-5, with D possibly being TRBD1 (6 bases). Germline V gene lookup returns CDR1 LNHDA and CDR2 SQIVND (reference sequence). The CDR3 contains 10 residues. The CDR3 protein is CASGAQPQHF. In DNA form, the CDR3 reads TGTGCTTCAGGGGCTCAGCCCCAGCATTTT.

This clonotype has at least ten counts. A read error may produce the germline difference seen at one junction end. The V call is TRBV19, the J call TRBJ1-5, with D unclear. CDR1 and CDR2 from the germline V gene are LNHDA and SQIVND (reference sequence). CDR3 length: 13 residues. The DNA of the CDR3 is TGTGCCAGTAGTATGTTTAGCTATCAGCCCCAGCATTTT. Translating it yields CASSMFSYQPQHF.

This clonotype was seen only a few times. A junction end diverges from the germline sequence, so it may reflect a read error. The chain links TRBV29-1 to TRBJ2-1; 7 nucleotides match TRBD1. This CDR3 contains 16 residues. Germline assignment: CDR1 SQVTM and CDR2 ANQGSEA. The CDR3 loop reads CSVSEIQGKTYNEQSF. The CDR3, as DNA: TGCAGCGTTTCGGAGATACAGGGGAAGACCTACAATGAGCAGTCCTTC.

This clonotype was counted at least ten times. The J gene is TRBJ1-2, the V gene TRBV19; D unresolved. Trimming left V 4 bases short and J 5 bases short, with 14 bases between. The CDR3 has 14 residues. Per the germline V gene, CDR1 is LNHDA and CDR2 is SQIVND (reference sequence). The CDR3 region is CASSRSPPGYGYTF. CDR3 nucleotide sequence: TGTGCCAGTAGTAGATCGCCCCCTGGGTATGGCTACACCTTC.

The chain couples TRBV15 to TRBJ1-2; D may be TRBD1 (5 bases). Germline CDR1 is LNHNV and CDR2 is YYDKDF (reference sequence). Trimming shortened V by 0 bases and J by 6 bases, and 17 bases separated the two germline ends. The CDR3 has 16 amino acids. This CDR3 is CATSRDTLTGDNGYTF. CDR3 coding DNA: TGTGCCACCAGCAGAGATACGTTAACGGGGGATAATGGCTACACCTTC.

CDR3 region: CASSEDQVGLSGNTIYF. Written as DNA, the CDR3 is TGTGCCAGCAGTGAAGATCAAGTGGGGCTCTCTGGAAACACCATATATTTT. The chain employs TRBV6-1 and TRBJ1-3; D possibly corresponds to TRBD1 (5 bases). Germline V gene data show CDR1 as MNHNS and CDR2 as SASEGT. The V end lost 1 base, the J end lost 0 bases, and 13 bases lay between the germline ends. This CDR3 is 17 amino acids long.

The chain employs TRBV5-4 and TRBJ1-3, with D uncertain. Trimming took off 3 bases at V and 0 bases at J, with 13 bases between the two ends. The CDR3 is 16 residues long. Germline V gene lookup returns CDR1 SGHNT and CDR2 YYREEE (reference sequence). CDR3 sequence (DNA): TGTGCCAGCAGCTCCTTTCTGGGTCGCTCTGGAAACACCATATATTTT. Protein: CASSSFLGRSGNTIYF.